This TCR beta chain was sequenced during a study of blood T cell repertoires in COVID-19. Study summary: Whether acute or convalescent, the COVID-19 samples came from the United States, Italy and Spain. Sample material is recorded as cDNA or gDNA derived from T cells, B-cell-depleted T cells, or PBMCs.

Authors' analysis steps: From reference gene primer amplification, estimates of nucleated cell counts were derived. The repertoire was sequenced with immunoSEQ multiplex PCR; TCRdb's copy has only in-frame clones and lacks some. V, J and clone size are those of that table, while D and trimming were read from the DNA. The table records about 330,000 clones, around four fifths of them present only once. The table lists this clone with a count of one. CDR3 size: 13 residues. The V end lost 5 bases, the J end lost 7 bases, and 14 bases lay between the germline ends. The germline CDR1 and CDR2 sequences are SGHTA and FQGTGA.

The source of this sequence is a woman aged 45-65 years with acute or convalescent COVID-19. The chain carries TRBV7-3 and TRBJ2-5; tentative D call: TRBD2 (5 bases). Sequenced input: peripheral blood. In DNA form, the CDR3 reads TGTGCCAGCAGCCTACTAGTGAGCGGGACCCAGTACTTC. Amino acids: CASSLLVSGTQYF.